These 26 T cell receptor beta chains originate from one sample sequenced in a study of B cell selection in AIRE deficiency. The data were produced by immunoSEQ multiplex PCR, yet TCRdb's version contains in-frame clones alone and is incomplete. The sample lists tens of thousands of clones; around 97% were seen once. Sorting defined conventional CD4 T cells as CD4+CD127+. Sequencing was performed on conventional CD4+ T cells sorted from PBMCs. The source of these receptors is a human donor with AIRE deficiency.

The chain couples TRBV10-3 to TRBJ2-1, with 7 bases that match TRBD1. This CDR3 comprises 16 residues. Trimming cost V 6 bases and J 0 bases; bases outside gene matches: 8. Germline V CDR1 and CDR2: ENHRY, SYGVKD. The CDR3 protein is CAIRGRGPSSYNEQFF. Written as DNA, the CDR3 is TGTGCCATCAGGGGTAGGGGGCCGAGCTCCTACAATGAGCAGTTCTTC.

This clone was observed once. The V gene is TRBV11-3, the J gene TRBJ2-3; 13 bases map to TRBD2. The CDR3 has 17 residues. J was trimmed by 0 bases and V by 6 bases; bases with no gene match: 6. Germline CDR1 is SGHNT and CDR2 is YENEEA. The CDR3: CASRLGLAGASTDTQYF. DNA for the CDR3: TGTGCCAGCAGACTAGGACTAGCGGGAGCCAGCACAGATACGCAGTATTTT.

This chain connects TRBV6-5 to TRBJ2-4; no clear D. V gave up 4 bases and J gave up 1 base, with 5 bases separating them. The CDR3 is made up of 13 amino acids. Germline V gives CDR1 MNHEY, CDR2 SVGAGI. The CDR3 loop reads CASSLTAKNIQYF. The DNA of the CDR3 is TGTGCCAGCAGTTTAACTGCCAAAAACATTCAGTACTTC.

This clone occurred once. V gene TRBV28 combines with J gene TRBJ1-5, with 8 bases that match TRBD1. V lost 6 bases, J lost 1 base, and 8 bases stayed unmatched. Germline CDR1 is MDHEN and CDR2 is SYDVKM. The CDR3 is 16 amino acids. The CDR3 loop is CASRETGAGSNQPQHF. DNA of the CDR3: TGTGCCAGCAGGGAGACAGGGGCGGGGAGCAATCAGCCCCAGCATTTT. Using reference TRBV28 and TRBJ1-5 for the parts outside the CDR3, the full variable domain is DVKVTQSSRYLVKRTGEKVFLECVQDMDHENMFWYRQDPGLGLRLIYFSYDVKMKEKGDIPEGYSVSREKKERFSLILESASTNQTSMYLCASRETGAGSNQPQHFGDGTRLSIL.

The V gene is TRBV7-2, the J gene TRBJ2-7, with 13 bases that match TRBD2. Trimming removed 8 bases from V and 6 bases from J; junction bases left unmatched: 4. There are 13 residues in the CDR3. Germline V gene sequence: CDR1 SGHTA, CDR2 FQGNSA. CDR3 DNA: TGTGCCAGCGGACTAGCGGGAGTCGCCGAGCAGTACTTC. This encodes CASGLAGVAEQYF.

Comments on this clone: Compared with germline, one end of the junction differs, possibly owing to a read error. The chain uses TRBV7-7 and TRBJ2-1; TRBD2 agrees at 8 bases. CDR1 is SSHAT, CDR2 FNYEAQ, per germline (reference sequence). The CDR3 sequence is 13 residues long. CDR3 in amino acids: CASSSYSGDEQFF. The CDR3 coding sequence is TGTGCTAGCAGCTCCTATAGCGGGGATGAGCAGTTCTTC.

The chain couples TRBV18 to TRBJ2-2; 7 bases align to TRBD1. Germline V gene sequence: CDR1 KGHSH, CDR2 LQKENI. CDR3 size: 16 residues. The trim removed 0 bases at V and 3 bases at J, leaving 4 bases unmatched. DNA for the CDR3: TGTGCCAGCTCACCACCGGAAGACAGGGACACCGGGGAGCTGTTTTTT. Its translation: CASSPPEDRDTGELFF.

The genes are TRBV5-8 and TRBJ1-2; D is possibly TRBD1 (6 bases). Germline V lookup: CDR1 SGHTS, CDR2 YDEGEE. CDR3 size: 15 residues. Trimming removed 0 bases at V and 4 bases at J, with 13 bases between. The CDR3 region is CASSLGTGLGYGYTF. The CDR3 DNA follows: TGTGCCAGCAGCTTGGGAACAGGGTTAGGCTATGGCTACACCTTC.

This chain links TRBV19 with TRBJ2-7, with 7 nucleotides matching TRBD2. The CDR3 covers 15 residues. The junction had 6 bases not matched to a gene; V was cut back by 4 bases and J by 0 bases. Germline values: CDR1 LNHDA, CDR2 SQIVND (reference sequence). This CDR3 is CASSTLAASSYEQYF. DNA of the CDR3: TGTGCCAGTAGTACTCTAGCGGCATCCTCCTACGAGCAGTACTTC.

The chain employs TRBV2 and TRBJ2-2; D remains ambiguous. CDR3 size: 13 residues. The V gene lost 3 bases and the J gene lost 1 base, with 3 bases spanning the gap. The germline V gene encodes CDR1 SNHLY and CDR2 FYNNEI. For the CDR3, the DNA is TGTGCCAGCAGTGACGAGAACACCGGGGAGCTGTTTTTT. Encoded protein: CASSDENTGELFF.

The chain uses TRBV7-3 and TRBJ2-2; tentative D call: TRBD2 (6 bases). V lost 5 bases and J lost 4, with 14 bases in between. Germline V gene lookup returns CDR1 SGHTA and CDR2 FQGTGA. The CDR3 is 15 residues long. CDR3 nucleotides: TGTGCCAGCAGCCCGCGACTAGTGGCCACCGGGGAGCTGTTTTTT. Translation: CASSPRLVATGELFF.

This chain links TRBV15 with TRBJ1-3; D is unresolved. This CDR3 comprises 15 residues. CDR1 and CDR2 from the germline V gene are LNHNV and YYDKDF (reference sequence). V gave up 0 bases and J gave up 7 bases, with 13 bases separating them. The CDR3 protein is CATSRDSTSANTIYF. The CDR3 bases are TGTGCCACCAGCAGAGATTCGACATCGGCGAACACCATATATTTT.

The chain employs TRBV7-9 and TRBJ2-7; no definite D call. Germline assignment: CDR1 SEHNR and CDR2 FQNEAQ (reference sequence). Deletions cut 0 bases from V and 0 bases from J, with 12 bases between. The CDR3 has 16 amino acids. The CDR3 region is CASSLAGPRSSYEQYF. The CDR3 region has the DNA TGTGCCAGCAGCTTAGCTGGTCCCCGGAGCTCCTACGAGCAGTACTTC. The full variable domain, rest sourced from reference TRBV7-9 and TRBJ2-7, is DTGVSQNPRHKITKRGQNVTFRCDPISEHNRLYWYRQTLGQGPEFLTYFQNEAQLEKSRLLSDRFSAERPKGSFSTLEIQRTEQGDSAMYLCASSLAGPRSSYEQYFGPGTRLTVT.

This clone was seen just once. The rearrangement links TRBV6-6 to TRBJ1-1, with a possible D match to TRBD1 (6 bases). Germline values: CDR1 MNHNY, CDR2 SVGAGI (reference sequence). The CDR3 extends over 14 amino acids. V gave up 6 bases and J gave up 4 bases, with 15 bases separating them. The DNA for the CDR3 is TGTGCCAGCAGAATACAGGGCTCCACCACTGAAGCTTTCTTT. Amino acid sequence: CASRIQGSTTEAFF.

This rearrangement joins TRBV5-6 to TRBJ1-5; 8 bases map to TRBD1. V was clipped by 0 bases and J by 6 bases; unmatched bases: 5. The CDR3 covers 15 residues. Germline lookup yields CDR1 SGHDT and CDR2 YYEEEE. CDR3 nucleotides: TGTGCCAGCAGCTTGGGGCAGGGGGCTAGTCAGCCCCAGCATTTT. This translates into CASSLGQGASQPQHF.

V is TRBV5-1 and J is TRBJ2-1; a weak D match, TRBD2 (7 bases). The CDR3 extends over 16 amino acids. Trimming pared 4 bases from V and 2 bases from J, leaving 16 bases between. CDR1 and CDR2 from the germline V gene are SGHRS and YFSETQ. The CDR3 nucleotides are TGCGCCAGCAGCGGGGGCGGGAGTTTCCCCTACAATGAGCAGTTCTTC. Amino acid sequence: CASSGGGSFPYNEQFF.

In this sample, this clone turned up once. CDR3 amino acids: CAWSPFGNINEKLFF. CDR3 DNA sequence: TGTGCCTGGAGCCCGTTCGGTAATATTAATGAAAAACTGTTTTTT. This chain connects TRBV30 to TRBJ1-4; no reliable D call. The CDR3 covers 15 residues. Germline lookup yields CDR1 GTSNPN and CDR2 SVGIG (reference sequence). Trimming removed 3 bases at V and 4 bases at J, with 15 bases between.

CDR3 coding DNA: TGTGCCACCGCGGGGGGGGCCTCTGGAAACACCATATATTTT. It translates to CATAGGASGNTIYF. The rearrangement joins TRBV19 to TRBJ1-3, with a weak D call TRBD1 (6 bases). The germline CDR1 and CDR2 sequences are LNHDA and SQIVND (reference sequence). The V end lost 10 bases, the J end lost 0 bases, and 13 bases lay between the germline ends. The CDR3 totals 14 residues.

The J gene is TRBJ2-5, the V gene TRBV9, with D possibly matching TRBD2 (6 bases). CDR3 length equals 14 residues. Trimming pared 3 bases from V and 2 bases from J, leaving 11 bases between. The germline V gene has CDR1 SGDLS and CDR2 YYNGEE. CDR3 region: CASSGGGLQETQYF. Written as DNA, the CDR3 is TGTGCCAGCAGCGGTGGGGGGTTACAAGAGACCCAGTACTTC.

The chain recombines TRBV30 with TRBJ1-1, with 7 positions matching TRBD1. With V trimmed by 0 bases and J by 1 base, 11 bases remained unmatched. This CDR3 spans 17 amino acids. Per germline, CDR1 GTSNPN and CDR2 SVGIG (reference sequence). The CDR3 is CAWSVLRTGKRNTEAFF. The CDR3 bases are TGTGCCTGGAGTGTACTTCGGACAGGAAAAAGGAACACTGAAGCTTTCTTT.

The chain joins TRBV30 to TRBJ2-7, with 9 bases fitting TRBD2. Germline lookup yields CDR1 GTSNPN and CDR2 SVGIG (reference sequence). V was pared by 0 bases and J by 1 base, with 10 bases of the junction left unmatched. The CDR3 runs 17 residues. CDR3 sequence: CAWSVHWREGISYEQYF. CDR3 DNA sequence: TGTGCCTGGAGTGTACATTGGCGGGAGGGAATTTCCTACGAGCAGTACTTC.

This chain joins TRBV4-1 and TRBJ2-3, with TRBD2 matching over 13 bases. V gave up 3 bases and J gave up 0 bases; unmatched junction bases: 6. CDR1 and CDR2 (germline): MGHRA, YSYEKL. The CDR3 sequence is 18 residues long. CDR3 sequence (DNA): TGCGCCAGCAGCCAGGGACTAGCGGGATTACTGAGCACAGATACGCAGTATTTT. It yields the protein CASSQGLAGLLSTDTQYF.

The chain couples TRBV27 to TRBJ2-5; TRBD2 agrees at 7 bases. Trimming removed 5 bases from V and 4 bases from J; junction bases left unmatched: 10. The CDR3 totals 15 residues. Germline assignment: CDR1 MNHEY and CDR2 SMNVEV (reference sequence). The CDR3 DNA reads TGTGCCAGCAGTCTTTGGGGACGGGGGGTAGAGACCCAGTACTTC. This encodes CASSLWGRGVETQYF.

The chain joins TRBV28 to TRBJ1-5; no firm D call. Trimming took off 2 bases at V and 0 bases at J, with 14 bases between the two ends. This CDR3 is built from 17 residues. CDR1 is MDHEN, CDR2 SYDVKM, per germline. CDR3 sequence: CASSLGPLPFSNQPQHF. CDR3 nucleotides: TGTGCCAGCAGTTTAGGGCCGCTACCTTTTAGCAATCAGCCCCAGCATTTT.

This clone has just one count. The rearrangement joins TRBV28 to TRBJ1-5; D gene unclear. V was cut by 4 bases and J by 5 bases, with 12 bases left in between. Germline lookup yields CDR1 MDHEN and CDR2 SYDVKM. This CDR3 comprises 14 residues. For the CDR3, the DNA is TGTGCCAGCAGTTCCCCCTCGCCCCATCAGCCCCAGCATTTT. It is translated as CASSSPSPHQPQHF.

V usage is TRBV4-3 and J usage is TRBJ2-7; 8 bases map to TRBD1. Germline CDR1 and CDR2: LGHNA and YSLEER. The CDR3 runs 15 residues. With V trimmed by 1 base and J by 2 bases, 4 bases remained unmatched. CDR3 sequence: CASSQVGTGTYEQYF. The CDR3 DNA reads TGCGCCAGCAGCCAAGTGGGGACAGGTACCTACGAGCAGTACTTC.